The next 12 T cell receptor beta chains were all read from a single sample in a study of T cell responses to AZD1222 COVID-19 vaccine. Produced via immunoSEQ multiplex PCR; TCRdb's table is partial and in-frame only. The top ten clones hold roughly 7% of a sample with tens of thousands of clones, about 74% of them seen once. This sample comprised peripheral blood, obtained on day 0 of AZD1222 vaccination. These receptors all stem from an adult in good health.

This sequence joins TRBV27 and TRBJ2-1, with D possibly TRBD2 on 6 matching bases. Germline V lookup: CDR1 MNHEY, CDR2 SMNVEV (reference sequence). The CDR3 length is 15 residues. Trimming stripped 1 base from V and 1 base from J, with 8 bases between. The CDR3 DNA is TGTGCCAGCAGTTTATTTCGGGGGTCCTACAATGAGCAGTTCTTC. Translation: CASSLFRGSYNEQFF.

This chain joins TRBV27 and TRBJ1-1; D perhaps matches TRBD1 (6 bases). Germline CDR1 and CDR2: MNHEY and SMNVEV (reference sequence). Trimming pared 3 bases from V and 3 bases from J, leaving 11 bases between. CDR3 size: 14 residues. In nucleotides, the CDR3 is TGTGCCAGCAGTTTTTCAGGGGTGCACACTGAAGCTTTCTTT. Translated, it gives CASSFSGVHTEAFF.

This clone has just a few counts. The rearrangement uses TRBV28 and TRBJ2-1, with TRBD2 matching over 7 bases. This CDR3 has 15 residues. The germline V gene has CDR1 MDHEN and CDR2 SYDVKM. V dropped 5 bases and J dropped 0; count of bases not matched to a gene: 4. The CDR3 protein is CASSLQRGSYNEQFF. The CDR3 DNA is TGTGCCAGCAGTCTCCAGCGGGGCTCCTACAATGAGCAGTTCTTC. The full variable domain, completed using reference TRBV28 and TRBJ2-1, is DVKVTQSSRYLVKRTGEKVFLECVQDMDHENMFWYRQDPGLGLRLIYFSYDVKMKEKGDIPEGYSVSREKKERFSLILESASTNQTSMYLCASSLQRGSYNEQFFGPGTRLTVL.

CDR3: CASSLYSGGYNEQFF. CDR3 in DNA: TGCGCCAGCAGCTTGTATAGCGGGGGCTACAATGAGCAGTTCTTC. The V call is TRBV5-1, the J call TRBJ2-1, with 9 bases identical to TRBD2. CDR1 and CDR2 from the germline V gene are SGHRS and YFSETQ. This CDR3 contains 15 residues. Trimming took 1 base from V and 3 from J; bases not matched to a gene: 2.

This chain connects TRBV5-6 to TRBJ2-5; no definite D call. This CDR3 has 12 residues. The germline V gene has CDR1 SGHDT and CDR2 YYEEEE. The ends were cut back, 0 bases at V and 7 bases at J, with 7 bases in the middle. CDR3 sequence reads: CASSLVSWTQYF. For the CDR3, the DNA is TGTGCCAGCAGCTTGGTATCCTGGACCCAGTACTTC.

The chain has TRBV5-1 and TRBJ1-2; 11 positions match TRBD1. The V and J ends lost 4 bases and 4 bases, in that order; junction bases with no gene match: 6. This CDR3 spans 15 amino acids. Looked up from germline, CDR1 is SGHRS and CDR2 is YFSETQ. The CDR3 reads CASSQGQGAFYGYTF. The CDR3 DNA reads TGCGCCAGCAGCCAAGGACAGGGGGCTTTCTATGGCTACACCTTC. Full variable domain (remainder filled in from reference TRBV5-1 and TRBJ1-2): KAGVTQTPRYLIKTRGQQVTLSCSPISGHRSVSWYQQTPGQGLQFLFEYFSETQRNKGNFPGRFSGRQFSNSRSEMNVSTLELGDSALYLCASSQGQGAFYGYTFGSGTRLTVV.

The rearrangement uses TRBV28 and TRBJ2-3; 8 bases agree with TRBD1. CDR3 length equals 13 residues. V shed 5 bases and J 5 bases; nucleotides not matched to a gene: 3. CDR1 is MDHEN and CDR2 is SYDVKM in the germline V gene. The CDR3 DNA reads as TGTGCCAGCAGTCGACAGGGGAGAGATACGCAGTATTTT. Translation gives CASSRQGRDTQYF. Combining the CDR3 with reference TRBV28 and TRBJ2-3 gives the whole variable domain DVKVTQSSRYLVKRTGEKVFLECVQDMDHENMFWYRQDPGLGLRLIYFSYDVKMKEKGDIPEGYSVSREKKERFSLILESASTNQTSMYLCASSRQGRDTQYFGPGTRLTVL.

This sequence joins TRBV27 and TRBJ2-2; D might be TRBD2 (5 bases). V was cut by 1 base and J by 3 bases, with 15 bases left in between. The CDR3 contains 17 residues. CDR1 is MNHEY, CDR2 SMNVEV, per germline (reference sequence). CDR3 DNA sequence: TGTGCCAGCAGTTTATTCCCCGGGAATTTGGACACCGGGGAGCTGTTTTTT. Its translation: CASSLFPGNLDTGELFF.

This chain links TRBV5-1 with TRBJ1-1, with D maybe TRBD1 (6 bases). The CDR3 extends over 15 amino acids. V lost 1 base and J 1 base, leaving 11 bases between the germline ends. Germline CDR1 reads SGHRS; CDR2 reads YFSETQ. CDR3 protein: CASSLSGRGNTEAFF. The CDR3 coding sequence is TGCGCCAGCAGCTTGTCAGGCAGGGGGAACACTGAAGCTTTCTTT.

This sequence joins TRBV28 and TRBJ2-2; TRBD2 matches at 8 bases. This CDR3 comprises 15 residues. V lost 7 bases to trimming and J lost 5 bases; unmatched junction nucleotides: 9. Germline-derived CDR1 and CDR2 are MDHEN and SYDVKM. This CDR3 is CASTPGGGPTGELFF. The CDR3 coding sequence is TGTGCCAGCACCCCGGGGGGGGGACCGACCGGGGAGCTGTTTTTT.

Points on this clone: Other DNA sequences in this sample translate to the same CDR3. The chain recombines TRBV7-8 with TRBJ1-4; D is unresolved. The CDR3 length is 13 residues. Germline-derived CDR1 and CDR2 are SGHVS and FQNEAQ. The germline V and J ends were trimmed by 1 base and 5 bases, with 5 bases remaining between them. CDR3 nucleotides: TGTGCCAGCAGCTTAGGGCGGAATGAAAAACTGTTTTTT. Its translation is CASSLGRNEKLFF.

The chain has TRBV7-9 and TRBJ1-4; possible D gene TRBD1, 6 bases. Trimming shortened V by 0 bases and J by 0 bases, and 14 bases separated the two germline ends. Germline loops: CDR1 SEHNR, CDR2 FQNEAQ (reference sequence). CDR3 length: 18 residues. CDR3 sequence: CASSLAQGTLATNEKLFF. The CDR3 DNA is TGTGCCAGCAGCTTAGCGCAGGGGACCCTTGCAACTAATGAAAAACTGTTTTTT.